This is a list of T cell receptor beta chains from one sample in a study of shared clonotypes between healthy human individuals. TCRdb's copy holds only in-frame clones and misses some; the assay was immunoSEQ multiplex PCR. The sample contains over a million clones, around 78% of which appear only once. Sequences were obtained from memory CD4+ T cells from PBMCs. The source is a young man in good health. Some clones in this sample may be carry-over from other donors' samples. Each CDR3 is given without its conserved first and last residue. D genes are given only for firm matches. Size tells how often a clone was seen (once, few, many) or the class of an expanded clone, and some rows leave it out.

v_gene | len | d_gene | abundance | CDR3aa
TRBV9 | 13 | . | . | ASSQGRLDIYEQY
TRBV6-5 | 13 | . | . | ASTRNFQNTGELF
TRBV9 | 12 | . | . | ASSPRQVNSPLH
TRBV30 | 12 | . | . | AWISKGHGYEQF
TRBV5-6 | 13 | TRBD1 | . | ASRDRGRGTDTQY
TRBV2 | 13 | . | . | ASSSGMSGNQPQH
TRBV28 | 12 | . | . | ASSPRWGKDEQF
TRBV28 | 13 | . | . | ASSLGGGIGYEQY
TRBV5-6 | 15 | . | . | ASSPGDLAENTGELF
TRBV29-1 | 12 | . | . | SARGTVSSYEQY
TRBV28 | 13 | . | . | ASSESGSPNYGYT
TRBV4-1 | 13 | TRBD1 | many | ASSPLDREREGYT
TRBV19 | 16 | TRBD2 | . | ASKIGIGRARIGDEQF
TRBV6-1 | 12 | . | . | ASSERGGTGELF
TRBV5-6 | 12 | TRBD1 | once | ASSLQGAGEKLF
TRBV18 | 16 | TRBD2 | . | ASSPRRGSGRESYEQY
TRBV15 | 15 | . | . | ATSRAIVVATNEKLF
TRBV6-1 | 13 | TRBD1 | . | ASSEQGESNEKLF
TRBV7-2 | 9 | . | . | ASTLGGEQF
TRBV7-3 | 15 | TRBD2 | . | ASSPRTSLSPYNEQF
TRBV5-6 | 13 | . | many | ASSWGGHLEGEQY
TRBV19 | 12 | . | . | ASSRQVSSDVLT
TRBV28 | 14 | TRBD2 | . | ASSFSMGGAYNEQF
TRBV15 | 12 | . | . | ATSRGRRTDAQY
TRBV2 | 12 | . | few | ASSEGYVWGKLF
TRBV4-3 | 13 | . | once | ASSRDLVSTDTQY
TRBV5-1 | 18 | TRBD2 | . | ASMSKLAGGPRFSSYEQY
TRBV2 | 11 | . | . | ATTGSEGTEAF
TRBV28 | 14 | . | . | ASSGGAHTNTGELF
TRBV7-2 | 13 | . | . | ASSSGRGTGTEQY
TRBV28 | 15 | TRBD1 | few | ASKPGTGSLSGNTIY
TRBV6-4 | 18 | TRBD2 | . | ASSDHLGGSGDPGTGELF
TRBV2 | 11 | . | many | ASKGMMNTEAF
TRBV14 | 13 | TRBD1 | . | ASSQTDRGQETQY
TRBV25-1 | 14 | . | . | ASSRQEGGKRSPLH
TRBV15 | 13 | . | once | ATSRGRDVGVPQH
TRBV2 | 14 | . | . | ASTGQRGSGANVLT
TRBV7-3 | 11 | . | . | ASSLNGGYEQY
TRBV4-1 | 13 | . | few | ASSQEKGMNTEAF
TRBV4-2 | 15 | TRBD2 | . | ASSQGLAGGSTDTQY
TRBV27 | 13 | TRBD1 | once | ASSRGGRLYNEQF
TRBV19 | 13 | . | few | ASSIAGTNTGELF
TRBV5-1 | 13 | TRBD2 | . | ASSYIAGVAGELF
TRBV7-9 | 9 | . | . | ASSGSDEQF
TRBV6-1 | 12 | . | . | ASSETGLSYEQY
TRBV5-1 | 12 | TRBD1 | . | ASSRSGGGDEQY
TRBV28 | 12 | . | . | ASSLGGAYDEQY
TRBV28 | 14 | TRBD1 | . | ASSSTLDRRNYGYT
TRBV29-1 | 11 | . | . | SVERTTADTQY
TRBV27 | 15 | TRBD1 | . | ASSFSFETGGTTEAF
TRBV6-6 | 13 | . | . | ASSSWGGPGYGYT
TRBV27 | 17 | TRBD2 | . | ASRRQDRLAGYSYNEQF
TRBV5-1 | 13 | TRBD2 | . | ASSLDPGRAGEQY
TRBV5-1 | 12 | . | . | ASSLRLVTDTQY
TRBV5-1 | 13 | TRBD1 | . | ASSTGQVGGYEQY
TRBV28 | 13 | TRBD1 | . | ASTYGQGYNQPQH
TRBV6-6 | 11 | . | . | ASSYEGNYEQY
TRBV10-3 | 14 | . | many | AISTGRGGSGNTIY
TRBV2 | 10 | . | . | ASNGPYTEAF
TRBV5-4 | 12 | TRBD1 | . | ASSSGQGPYEQY